The clone carrying this T cell receptor (beta chain) was observed many times. A 5'RACE template-switching step, the method used to make TCR cDNA, added a universal primer site and UMIs. TCRdb re-analysed the 5' RACE reads in MiXCR, keeping a single row per CDR3 protein. The sample records about 360,000 distinct CDR3 sequences, about 6% being singletons. The source of the sample is a study of T cells after yellow fever vaccination. Germline V gene lookup returns CDR1 MNHEY and CDR2 SVGAGI. The CDR3 has 16 amino acids. Trimming took off 4 bases at V and 9 bases at J, with 22 bases between the two ends. The receptor was derived from a man between 25 and 39 years old who received the YFV17D yellow fever vaccine. The sample in question was PBMCs, obtained 5 days after the yellow fever booster vaccination. The chain couples TRBV6-5 to TRBJ2-1, with a weak D call TRBD2 (6 bases). The chain's CDR3 is CASSWQGGGKGFEQFF. The CDR3 nucleotides are TGTGCCAGCAGTTGGCAGGGTGGCGGGAAGGGGTTTGAGCAGTTCTTC.